The rows below give T cell receptor beta chains drawn from one sample of a study of T cell changes during pregnancy in multiple sclerosis. Generated by immunoSEQ multiplex PCR, the TCRdb table keeps only in-frame clones and is missing some. The sample includes 45,000 to 70,000 clones, 80% to 95% of them seen just once. Sequencing used peripheral blood, obtained in the third trimester of pregnancy. The receptors were sampled from a female donor in good health, enrolled as a control in a pregnancy study. Both conserved end residues are part of each CDR3.

V gene: TRBV6-1; J gene: TRBJ1-2; CDR3 protein: CASSVRGDYGYTF
V gene: TRBV19; J gene: TRBJ1-3; CDR3 protein: CASSPQGAGGNTIYF
V gene: TRBV30; J gene: TRBJ2-7; CDR3 protein: CAWSVGGYEQYF
V gene: TRBV5-1; J gene: TRBJ2-5; CDR3 protein: CASTHGGETQYF
V gene: TRBV28; J gene: TRBJ1-5; CDR3 protein: CASSLDRGNQPQHF
V gene: TRBV19; J gene: TRBJ2-7; CDR3 protein: CASSIGSGTPYEQYF
V gene: TRBV5-1; J gene: TRBJ1-1; CDR3 protein: CASSLGTPGGTEAFF
V gene: TRBV5-6; J gene: TRBJ1-2; CDR3 protein: CASSWGGINGYTF
V gene: TRBV2; J gene: TRBJ2-7; CDR3 protein: CASRRTDEQYF
V gene: TRBV10-3; J gene: TRBJ2-7; CDR3 protein: CAISEGLSYEQYF
V gene: TRBV5-4; J gene: TRBJ2-5; CDR3 protein: CASNSLGGGETQYF
V gene: TRBV19; J gene: TRBJ2-1; CDR3 protein: CASSTGGFAYNEQFF
V gene: TRBV5-1; J gene: TRBJ2-3; CDR3 protein: CASSLRLAGTDTQYF
V gene: TRBV19; J gene: TRBJ1-2; CDR3 protein: CASRHDRGLSYGYTF
V gene: TRBV6-1; J gene: TRBJ1-3; CDR3 protein: CASSDGTGKYTIYF
V gene: TRBV4-2; J gene: TRBJ2-7; CDR3 protein: CASSQGPLGGVNSYEQYF
V gene: TRBV5-3; J gene: TRBJ1-5; CDR3 protein: CARSLDRGNQPQHF
V gene: TRBV18; J gene: TRBJ1-3; CDR3 protein: CASSPPGGWRGDGNTIYF
V gene: TRBV7-2; J gene: TRBJ2-3; CDR3 protein: CASRPPVGLTDTQYF
V gene: TRBV6-6; J gene: TRBJ1-5; CDR3 protein: CASSYTRGNQPQHF
V gene: TRBV5-4; J gene: TRBJ2-7; CDR3 protein: CASSPRGHNVYEQYF
V gene: TRBV5-4; J gene: TRBJ2-1; CDR3 protein: CASSLGGRGSYNEQFF
V gene: TRBV9; J gene: TRBJ2-3; CDR3 protein: CASSAIGEWTDTQYF
V gene: TRBV28; J gene: TRBJ1-2; CDR3 protein: CASSPSRGSYGYTF
V gene: TRBV19; J gene: TRBJ2-1; CDR3 protein: CASSIDLSGGQFF
V gene: TRBV7-9; J gene: TRBJ2-1; CDR3 protein: CASSRLAGAYNEQFF
V gene: TRBV7-2; J gene: TRBJ2-7; CDR3 protein: CASSLIDEQYF
V gene: TRBV7-2; J gene: TRBJ1-1; CDR3 protein: CASSLAPGAYTEAFF